Sequencing of this T cell receptor beta chain was carried out in a study of post-analysis software for immune sequencing data. A word on this clonotype: Its antigen is not identified.

Prepared libraries of TCR beta cDNA carried unique molecular identifiers. TCRdb passed the PCR reads through MiXCR, listing each CDR3 protein once. The sample carries about 560,000 distinct CDR3 sequences, around 47% recorded once. V lost 7 bases and J lost 1, with 9 bases in between. This CDR3 is built from 13 residues. Findings and caveats of the study: Comparison of patients with controls showed four or five TRBV segments more frequent in patients, TRBV5-6, TRBV5-1 and TRBV20-1 among them.

J is TRBJ2-3 and V is TRBV12-3 or TRBV12-4, with D tentatively TRBD2 (6 bases). The receptor comes from a girl aged 5-17 years with multiple sclerosis. Material for sequencing was blood. The CDR3 is CASTGLRTDTQYF. The CDR3 region has the DNA TGTGCCAGCACGGGACTCCGCACAGATACGCAGTATTTT.